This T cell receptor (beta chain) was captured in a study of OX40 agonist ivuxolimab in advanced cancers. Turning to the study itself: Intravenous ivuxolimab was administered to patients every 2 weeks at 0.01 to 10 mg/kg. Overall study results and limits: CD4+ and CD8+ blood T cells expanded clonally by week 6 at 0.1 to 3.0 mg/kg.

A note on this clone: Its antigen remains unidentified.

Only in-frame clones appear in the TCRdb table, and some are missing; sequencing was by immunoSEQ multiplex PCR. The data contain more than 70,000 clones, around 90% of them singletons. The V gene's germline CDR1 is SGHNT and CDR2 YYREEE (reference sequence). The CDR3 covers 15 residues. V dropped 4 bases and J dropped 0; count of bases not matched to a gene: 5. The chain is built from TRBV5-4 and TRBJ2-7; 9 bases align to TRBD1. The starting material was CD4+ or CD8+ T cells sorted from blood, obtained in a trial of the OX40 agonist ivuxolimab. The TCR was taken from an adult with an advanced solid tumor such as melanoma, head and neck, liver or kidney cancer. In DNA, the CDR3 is TGTGCCAGCAGCGGAAACAGGGGGCACTCCTACGAGCAGTACTTC. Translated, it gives CASSGNRGHSYEQYF. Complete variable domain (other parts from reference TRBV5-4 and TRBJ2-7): ETGVTQSPTHLIKTRGQQVTLRCSSQSGHNTVSWYQQALGQGPQFIFQYYREEENGRGNFPPRFSGLQFPNYSSELNVNALELDDSALYLCASSGNRGHSYEQYFGPGTRLTVT.